This entry lists 13 T cell receptor beta chains sequenced from one sample in a study of early T cells in non-severe SARS-CoV-2 infection. TCRdb passed the 5' RACE reads through MiXCR, listing each CDR3 protein once. Among 45,000 to 60,000 distinct CDR3 sequences, 7.5% to 9% were seen once, and the ten largest hold 3.9%. The material was whole blood, obtained at baseline. All receptors come from an adult who was a healthcare worker with PCR-confirmed SARS-CoV-2 infection or an uninfected control (not recorded which).

The V gene is TRBV19, the J gene TRBJ2-3, with TRBD1 matching over 9 bases. V trimming: 5 bases; J trimming: 6 bases; junction bases outside the gene matches: 9. The CDR3 has 15 amino acids. Per germline, CDR1 LNHDA and CDR2 SQIVND (reference sequence). CDR3 sequence: CASSLGTGFLDTQYF. For the CDR3, the DNA is TGTGCCAGTAGTTTAGGGACAGGGTTTTTGGATACGCAGTATTTT.

This clonotype turned up a few times. The chain joins TRBV5-4 to TRBJ1-1, with D tentatively TRBD1 (6 bases). This CDR3 region has 15 residues. Trimming removed 4 bases from V and 6 bases from J, with 19 bases in between. Germline assignment: CDR1 SGHNT and CDR2 YYREEE (reference sequence). CDR3 residues: CASSPWRGKSAEAFF. CDR3 coding DNA: TGTGCCAGCAGCCCTTGGAGGGGGAAATCCGCTGAAGCTTTCTTT.

This clonotype was picked up a small number of times. This chain joins TRBV6-2 or TRBV6-3 and TRBJ2-3, with a weak D call TRBD2 (5 bases). V lost 2 bases and J 2 bases, leaving 11 bases between the germline ends. The CDR3 extends over 15 amino acids. Looked up from germline, CDR1 is MNHEY and CDR2 is SVGEGT. CDR3 in amino acids: CASSYGLADTDTQYF. In DNA form, the CDR3 reads TGTGCCAGCAGTTACGGTCTAGCCGACACAGATACGCAGTATTTT.

This rearrangement joins TRBV6-2 or TRBV6-3 to TRBJ2-7; 7 bases fit TRBD2. The CDR3 is made up of 14 amino acids. Germline CDR1 and CDR2: MNHEY and SVGEGT. Unmatched junction bases numbered 5, after V lost 6 bases and J lost 0 bases. The CDR3 is CASSWTSLSYEQYF. The CDR3 DNA reads TGTGCCAGCAGCTGGACTAGTCTCTCCTACGAGCAGTACTTC.

This chain uses TRBV7-9 with TRBJ2-6, with 8 bases fitting TRBD1. With 1 base clipped from V and 3 bases from J, the junction kept 5 bases outside the gene matches. The CDR3 loop spans 17 amino acids. Germline V gene lookup returns CDR1 SEHNR and CDR2 FQNEAQ (reference sequence). The CDR3 region is CASSLEWTGYGANVLTF. The DNA of the CDR3 is TGTGCCAGCAGCTTAGAATGGACAGGGTATGGGGCCAACGTCCTGACTTTC.

This clonotype was detected many times. This chain joins TRBV7-9 and TRBJ2-1, with 7 bases that match TRBD2. Germline CDR1 is SEHNR and CDR2 is FQNEAQ (reference sequence). The CDR3 runs to 15 residues. V gave up 1 base and J gave up 5 bases; unmatched junction bases: 5. DNA of the CDR3: TGTGCCAGCAGCTTAGGGGCTAGCGGAGACAATGAGCAGTTCTTC. Protein product: CASSLGASGDNEQFF. The whole variable domain, filled in from reference TRBV7-9 and TRBJ2-1, reads DTGVSQNPRHKITKRGQNVTFRCDPISEHNRLYWYRQTLGQGPEFLTYFQNEAQLEKSRLLSDRFSAERPKGSFSTLEIQRTEQGDSAMYLCASSLGASGDNEQFFGPGTRLTVL.

The table lists this clonotype with many counts. The CDR3 protein is CASSYQAGGSGELFF. DNA of the CDR3: TGTGCCAGTAGTTACCAGGCAGGGGGCTCCGGGGAGCTGTTTTTT. This chain joins TRBV19 and TRBJ2-2, with 8 bases aligning to TRBD1. The junction had 8 bases not matched to a gene; V was cut back by 5 bases and J by 6 bases. This CDR3 comprises 15 residues. Germline CDR1 and CDR2: LNHDA and SQIVND (reference sequence).

The chain recombines TRBV3-1 with TRBJ2-7; 7 positions agree with TRBD1. The CDR3 loop spans 16 amino acids. Germline values: CDR1 LGHDT, CDR2 YNNKEL (reference sequence). The junction had 10 bases not matched to a gene; V was cut back by 4 bases and J by 1 base. CDR3 DNA sequence: TGTGCCAGCAGCCCCGCCGACAGGGCGGCATCCTACGAGCAGTACTTC. This sequence encodes CASSPADRAASYEQYF.

Only a few counts were recorded for this clonotype. The chain joins TRBV20-1 to TRBJ2-3; TRBD2 aligns across 12 bases. Germline V gene data show CDR1 as DFQATT and CDR2 as SNEGSKA (reference sequence). The ends lost 3 bases at V and 6 bases at J; junction bases unmatched: 7. The CDR3 has 15 amino acids. The CDR3 DNA sequence: TGCAGTGCTAGGCACTCTAGCGGGAGGGGCGATACGCAGTATTTT. It codes for CSARHSSGRGDTQYF.

The J gene is TRBJ2-3, the V gene TRBV6-5, with a tentative D call TRBD2 (6 bases). The V gene's germline CDR1 is MNHEY and CDR2 SVGAGI. The CDR3 has 13 residues. The V end lost 5 bases, the J end lost 2 bases, and 8 bases lay between the germline ends. In DNA, the CDR3 is TGTGCCAGCAGTCGGGACTCCACAGATACGCAGTATTTT. This sequence encodes CASSRDSTDTQYF.

This clonotype showed up many times. The chain couples TRBV7-3 to TRBJ2-6; 9 nucleotides agree with TRBD1. J was trimmed by 0 bases and V by 3 bases; bases with no gene match: 3. The length of the CDR3 is 17 residues. Germline V CDR1 and CDR2: SGHTA, FQGTGA. In DNA form, the CDR3 reads TGTGCCAGCAGCTTGACAGGGGGAACCTCTGGGGCCAACGTCCTGACTTTC. Translated: CASSLTGGTSGANVLTF.

In its sample, this clonotype was seen a few times. The DNA is left out, because the CDR3 cannot be placed on it with certainty; the CDR3 is given as TCRdb lists it. The V and J genes are TRBV7-3 and TRBJ2-3; the D segment call TRBD2 is taken from the table without a DNA check. The germline V gene has CDR1 SGHTA and CDR2 FQGTGA. 17 amino acids form the CDR3, both terminal residues included. The CDR3 is CASSFSGDCKAQIRSIF.

This clonotype has a count of ten or more. The chain combines TRBV29-1 with TRBJ2-5; D ambiguous. The length of the CDR3 is 15 residues. V lost 3 bases and J 1 base, leaving 15 bases between the germline ends. CDR1 SQVTM and CDR2 ANQGSEA come from the germline V gene. The DNA for the CDR3 is TGCAGCGTTGAGAAACCTGGGGTGGTCCAAGAGACCCAGTACTTC. It specifies CSVEKPGVVQETQYF.